This T cell receptor beta chain derives from a study of Tregs in tolerant kidney transplant recipients. Study-wide points: Expanding Tregs on activated donor B cells appeared to best identify donor-specific TCRbeta clones. This study did not directly address biological reproducibility.

Germline V CDR1 and CDR2: SEHNR, FQNEAQ (reference sequence). CDR3 length: 14 amino acids. V was pared by 8 bases and J by 0 bases, with 10 bases between. A note on this clone: Its antigen is not known.

Assay used: immunoSEQ multiplex PCR; TCRdb lists only in-frame clones, some missing. The table shows 90,000 to 150,000 clones, with roughly 93% occurring only once. The V gene is TRBV7-9, the J gene TRBJ2-2; a possible D gene is TRBD1 (6 bases). The receptor's source is a human donor in good health. The sequenced material came from CD4+ T cells from blood. The CDR3 DNA sequence: TGTGCCAGCCGGTCAGGGGCGAACACCGGGGAGCTGTTTTTT. This gives the protein CASRSGANTGELFF.